These 12 T cell receptor beta chains were all obtained from the same sample, sequenced in a study of T cells in Graves' hyperthyroidism and ophthalmopathy. Using RNA transcripts as the source, TCR beta CDR3 regions were amplified. A first-round RT-PCR of the TCR CDR3 used the HTBI primer set. One entry per CDR3 protein, called by TCRdb with MiXCR from the multiplex PCR reads. The data show some 460,000 distinct CDR3 sequences, with approximately 14% seen just once and 14% held by the top ten. Input material: blood. The receptors stem from a woman aged 18 to 35 with Graves' hyperthyroidism.

In its sample, this clonotype was seen a few times. The DNA for the CDR3 is TGCGCCAGCAGCCCTGGACGGTCCGGTGGAAACACCATATATTTT. It specifies CASSPGRSGGNTIYF. The V gene is TRBV5-1, the J gene TRBJ1-3; D remains ambiguous. Germline V gene lookup returns CDR1 SGHRS and CDR2 YFSETQ. The V gene lost 4 bases and the J gene lost 3 bases, with 14 bases spanning the gap. This CDR3 region has 15 residues.

V and J are TRBV24-1 and TRBJ1-4, with D unresolved. This CDR3 is 18 amino acids long. The ends were cut back, 5 bases at V and 0 bases at J, with 18 bases in the middle. In germline, CDR1 is KGHDR, CDR2 SFDVKD. The CDR3 spells CATSAGRLVSATNEKLFF. The CDR3 DNA reads TGTGCCACCAGTGCGGGAAGGTTGGTCAGTGCAACTAATGAAAAACTGTTTTTT.

The chain links TRBV12-3 or TRBV12-4 to TRBJ2-7; D remains ambiguous. Trimming removed 1 base at V and 3 bases at J, with 13 bases between. The CDR3 sequence is 15 residues long. CDR3 sequence (DNA): TGTGCCAGCAGTTTAGGCAGCAAACCGCACTACGAGCAGTACTTC. This sequence encodes CASSLGSKPHYEQYF.

This clonotype was found many times. This chain connects TRBV3-1 to TRBJ1-4; D ambiguous. This CDR3 spans 14 amino acids. The germline V gene has CDR1 LGHDT and CDR2 YNNKEL (reference sequence). V was shortened by 3 bases and J by 9 bases, with 14 bases between the two germline ends. The CDR3 loop reads CASSHPPHRKKLFF. Written as DNA, the CDR3 is TGTGCCAGCAGCCACCCCCCCCATCGGAAAAAACTGTTTTTT.

This rearrangement joins TRBV20-1 to TRBJ1-5; a weak D match, TRBD1 (5 bases). The CDR3 spans 13 residues. The germline V and J ends were trimmed by 6 bases and 6 bases, with 15 bases remaining between them. CDR1 is DFQATT, CDR2 SNEGSKA, per germline (reference sequence). The DNA of the CDR3 is TGCAGTGCCTTACCCCCTGACAGTCAGCCCCAGCATTTT. Its translation is CSALPPDSQPQHF.

This clonotype came up many times. The V and J genes are TRBV3-1 and TRBJ2-7; D is uncertain. Trimming took 3 bases from V and 2 from J, leaving 11 bases between them. This CDR3 is built from 14 residues. CDR1 LGHDT and CDR2 YNNKEL come from the germline V gene (reference sequence). The CDR3 region is CASSQSTVPYEQYF. As DNA, the CDR3 is TGTGCCAGCAGCCAGAGTACAGTCCCCTACGAGCAGTACTTC.

V and J are TRBV27 and TRBJ2-5, with 11 bases identical to TRBD2. V gave up 3 bases and J gave up 4 bases; unmatched junction bases: 4. CDR3 length equals 15 residues. Germline assignment: CDR1 MNHEY and CDR2 SMNVEV (reference sequence). CDR3 in amino acids: CASSFLAGGGETQYF. For the CDR3, the DNA is TGTGCCAGCAGTTTCCTAGCGGGAGGTGGAGAGACCCAGTACTTC.

Ten or more counts support this clonotype. J is TRBJ1-1 and V is TRBV12-3 or TRBV12-4, with D possibly being TRBD1 (5 bases). V was shortened by 6 bases and J by 7 bases, with 18 bases between the two germline ends. This CDR3 has 14 residues. DNA of the CDR3: TGTGCCAGCAGGCCGGGACGAAGAACTATTGAAGCTTTCTTT. Translating gives CASRPGRRTIEAFF.

The chain joins TRBV9 to TRBJ1-6; 11 bases align to TRBD1. Germline CDR1 SGDLS, CDR2 YYNGEE. This CDR3 contains 17 residues. J gave up 6 bases and V 2 bases, and 7 bases lay outside the gene matches. This CDR3 reads CASSVAGTGGGNSPLHF. As DNA, the CDR3 is TGTGCCAGCAGCGTGGCAGGGACAGGGGGAGGTAATTCACCCCTCCACTTT.

This clonotype was recorded at least ten times. V is TRBV11-2 and J is TRBJ2-2; 11 bases fit TRBD2. The CDR3 is 16 residues long. With V trimmed by 4 bases and J by 4 bases, 5 bases remained unmatched. From germline, CDR1 is SGHAT and CDR2 FQNNGV. CDR3 coding DNA: TGTGCCAGCAGCTCTCTAGCGGGAGGTTCCACCGGGGAGCTGTTTTTT. Translated: CASSSLAGGSTGELFF.

This clonotype was seen ten or more times. The V call is TRBV7-2, the J call TRBJ2-3; 7 positions match TRBD2. The J segment lost 3 bases and the V segment lost 5 bases, leaving 5 bases of the junction unmatched. The CDR3 contains 14 residues. The germline CDR1 and CDR2 sequences are SGHTA and FQGNSA. CDR3 in amino acids: CASSILAKTDTQYF. CDR3 bases: TGTGCCAGCAGCATACTAGCGAAGACAGATACGCAGTATTTT.

This clonotype showed up many times. The J gene is TRBJ2-7, the V gene TRBV7-8; D remains unclear. With 5 bases removed from V and 3 bases from J, the gap between germline ends came to 8 bases. The CDR3 totals 12 residues. Germline CDR1 SGHVS, CDR2 FQNEAQ. The CDR3 sequence: CASSKDHYEQYF. CDR3 nucleotides: TGTGCCAGCAGCAAAGATCACTACGAGCAGTACTTC.